This TCR beta chain comes out of a study of blood T cell repertoires in COVID-19. The overall study: The samples span acute and convalescent COVID-19 from the United States, Italy and Spain. T cells, B-cell-depleted T cells, or PBMCs supplied cDNA or gDNA.

Per the original data handling: Reference gene primer amplification gave estimated nucleated cell counts. Generated by immunoSEQ multiplex PCR, the TCRdb table keeps only in-frame clones and is missing some. D and trimming were read from the DNA, whereas the V and J calls and clone size are those reported in that table. Counted here are more than 200,000 clones, 88% occurring once; the ten biggest clones make up roughly 6%. Germline lookup yields CDR1 WSHSY and CDR2 SAAADI. The CDR3 extends over 12 amino acids. Trimming took off 4 bases at V and 3 bases at J, with 5 bases between the two ends. Seattle patients were enrolled while actively infected and followed longitudinally.

Material for sequencing was peripheral blood. The rearrangement uses TRBV10-2 and TRBJ2-3; D gene ambiguous. The sequence derives from a woman in her 30s with COVID-19, enrolled during active disease. The CDR3 loop is CASSVRTDTQYF. CDR3 sequence (DNA): TGCGCCAGCAGTGTCAGGACAGATACGCAGTATTTT.